The present T cell receptor (beta chain) was sequenced within a study of Ad26.COV2.S vaccination and SARS-CoV-2 variants. Study-wide background: Administration of Ad26.COV2.S was intramuscular, either once or twice 56 days apart. Findings and caveats of the study: In vaccinated individuals, spike-specific CD8+ and CD4+ T cell responses reportedly displayed substantial breadth. The study found higher spike-specific TCR breadth in vaccine than placebo recipients.

Using immunoSEQ multiplex PCR, the repertoire was profiled, and TCRdb retains in-frame clones only, with some absent. The table shows 350,000 to 550,000 clones, with roughly 89% occurring only once. The sample's treatment: roughly 19 received Ad26.COV2.S at low or high dose, single or two shots; about 5 received placebo; per-sample allocation not given. Day 63 following the first vaccine or placebo injection was when the samples were taken. A word on this clone: Its antigen remains unknown.

The germline V gene has CDR1 LNHNV and CDR2 YYDKDF (reference sequence). The length of the CDR3 is 16 residues. Trimming shortened V by 3 bases and J by 7 bases, and 19 bases separated the two germline ends. The chain joins TRBV15 to TRBJ1-5, with D tentatively TRBD1 (6 bases). The receptor was derived from a person aged 18-65 years who received the Ad26.COV2.S COVID-19 vaccine or a placebo. Sequencing used peripheral blood, obtained in a trial of Ad26.COV2.S vaccine versus placebo. This CDR3 is CATSRAFNRDGQPQHF. The DNA for the CDR3 is TGTGCCACCAGCAGGGCTTTCAACAGGGACGGCCAGCCCCAGCATTTT.